One sample yielded the 28 T cell receptor beta chains listed below, sequenced in a study of blood T cells in healthy people across ages. A sample-barcoded 5' primer and a J-beta primer mix were used in a second PCR of about 7 to 11 cycles. TCRdb called the 5' RACE reads again in MiXCR, with one record for every CDR3 protein. Here the sample spans about 590,000 distinct CDR3 sequences, about 30% being singletons. Sequencing was carried out using blood. These receptors were obtained from a woman of 80 years or more in good health.

There are many counts of this clonotype. This sequence joins TRBV20-1 and TRBJ2-3, with TRBD2 matching 13 bases. The CDR3 has 17 residues. Germline V gives CDR1 DFQATT, CDR2 SNEGSKA (reference sequence). The V segment lost 5 bases and the J segment 4 bases; nucleotides outside the gene matches: 12. CDR3 sequence: CSACGLAGAPCPDTQYF. As DNA, the CDR3 is TGCAGTGCTTGTGGACTAGCGGGGGCGCCCTGTCCAGATACGCAGTATTTT.

With respect to this clonotype: A much larger clone differs by one base, so this may be a read error. This chain links TRBV5-1 with TRBJ1-2, with TRBD1 as a possible D gene (5 bases). The V gene's germline CDR1 is SGHRS and CDR2 YFSETQ. V lost 2 bases, J lost 6 bases, and 11 bases lay in between. This CDR3 region has 13 residues. DNA of the CDR3: TGCGCCAGCAGCTTCGAGGGGTGGGATGGCTACACCTTC. Its protein product is CASSFEGWDGYTF.

Many counts were recorded for this clonotype. The V gene is TRBV25-1, the J gene TRBJ2-3, with D perhaps being TRBD1 or TRBD2 (5 bases each). The germline V gene encodes CDR1 MGHDK and CDR2 SYGVNS. Trimming removed 7 bases at V and 0 bases at J, with 11 bases between. CDR3 length equals 14 residues. CDR3 sequence (DNA): TGTGCCAGCATCCCCGGGGACAGCACAGATACGCAGTATTTT. This encodes CASIPGDSTDTQYF.

This clonotype was seen ten or more times. The chain links TRBV6-2 or TRBV6-3 to TRBJ2-7; tentatively, D is TRBD2 (7 bases). Germline V lookup: CDR1 MNHEY, CDR2 SVGEGT. V lost 7 bases and J lost 2, with 15 bases in between. The CDR3 contains 14 residues. The CDR3 DNA reads TGTGCCAGCACCACGGGCGGGGGCCCCTACGAGCAGTACTTC. It specifies CASTTGGGPYEQYF.

This clonotype has ten or more counts. The chain joins TRBV10-3 to TRBJ1-5; tentative D call: TRBD1 (5 bases). Germline CDR1 is ENHRY and CDR2 is SYGVKD. This CDR3 comprises 14 residues. Trimming cost V 6 bases and J 0 bases, with 9 bases left between them. The CDR3, as DNA: TGTGCCATCAGAAGGGACGGTAGCAATCAGCCCCAGCATTTT. Residues: CAIRRDGSNQPQHF.

Ten or more counts support this clonotype. This chain links TRBV7-3 with TRBJ2-5, with D possibly called TRBD1 or TRBD2 (5 bases each). The V end was cut by 4 bases, the J end by 7 bases, with 19 bases between. Germline values: CDR1 SGHTA, CDR2 FQGTGA. The CDR3 covers 15 residues. CDR3 sequence reads: CASSSGTELPGTQYF. The CDR3 region has the DNA TGTGCCAGCAGCTCGGGGACGGAGCTCCCAGGGACCCAGTACTTC.

The sample holds many counts of this clonotype. The chain couples TRBV10-3 to TRBJ1-2; 8 nucleotides line up with TRBD1. V gave up 5 bases and J gave up 0 bases; unmatched junction bases: 8. CDR3 size: 16 residues. Germline-derived CDR1 and CDR2 are ENHRY and SYGVKD. The CDR3 protein is CAISPDRDKANYGYTF. The CDR3 coding sequence is TGTGCCATCAGTCCGGACAGGGACAAAGCTAACTATGGCTACACCTTC.

Worth noting for this clonotype: An end of the junction does not agree with germline; a read error may underlie this. This sequence joins TRBV6-1 and TRBJ2-3, with TRBD2 matching 12 bases. Germline CDR1 is MNHNS and CDR2 is SASEGT. CDR3 size: 18 residues. The CDR3 DNA is TGTGCCAGCAAGGGGATCACGACTAGCGGGGGAAGCACAGATACGCATTATTTT. Encoded protein: CASKGITTSGGSTDTHYF.

This clonotype showed up many times. This chain joins TRBV10-3 and TRBJ1-2; D unresolved. Germline CDR1 and CDR2: ENHRY and SYGVKD. The CDR3 covers 15 residues. V was cut by 2 bases and J by 3 bases, with 13 bases left in between. The chain's CDR3 is CAISEEEMGHYGYTF. CDR3 DNA sequence: TGTGCCATCAGTGAGGAAGAGATGGGCCACTATGGCTACACCTTC.

The sample holds many counts of this clonotype. A read error may explain this, as a much larger clone is one base away. This chain uses TRBV7-2 with TRBJ2-3; 10 nucleotides line up with TRBD1. The junction had 11 bases not matched to a gene; V was cut back by 1 base and J by 10 bases. Germline CDR1 is SGHTA and CDR2 is FQGNSA. This CDR3 comprises 16 residues. The CDR3 DNA reads TGTGCCAGCAGCTTAGATCCGGGACAGGGGAGGGATGCGCAGTATTTT. Encoded protein: CASSLDPGQGRDAQYF.

A few counts support this clonotype. The chain has TRBV6-5 and TRBJ1-1; TRBD1 agrees at 7 bases. CDR1 is MNHEY, CDR2 SVGAGI, per germline. J gave up 3 bases and V 6 bases, and 7 bases lay outside the gene matches. The CDR3 covers 14 residues. CDR3 bases: TGTGCCAGCAGGAAGACAGGGAGGCACACTGAAGCTTTCTTT. Translation gives CASRKTGRHTEAFF.

Only a few counts were recorded for this clonotype. J is TRBJ1-6 and V is TRBV7-2; D perhaps matches TRBD1 (5 bases). The CDR3 loop spans 13 amino acids. V lost 4 bases and J lost 10, with 11 bases in between. Per the germline V gene, CDR1 is SGHTA and CDR2 is FQGNSA. The chain's CDR3 is CASSSGTPSPLHF. CDR3 bases: TGTGCCAGCAGCTCCGGGACCCCATCACCCCTCCACTTT.

The rearrangement links TRBV7-2 to TRBJ1-6; D call uncertain. This CDR3 spans 14 amino acids. Germline V CDR1 and CDR2: SGHTA, FQGNSA. V lost 3 bases, J lost 8 bases, and 11 bases lay in between. The CDR3 reads CASSFRGPDSPLHF. CDR3 nucleotide sequence: TGTGCCAGCAGCTTTAGAGGGCCTGATTCACCCCTCCACTTT.

This clonotype has a count of ten or more. The chain uses TRBV6-5 and TRBJ1-2; 7 bases map to TRBD1. V dropped 4 bases and J dropped 8; count of bases not matched to a gene: 10. The CDR3 sequence is 14 residues long. The V gene's germline CDR1 is MNHEY and CDR2 SVGAGI. The CDR3, as DNA: TGTGCCAGCAGTTCAACCCAGGGGGTGGGAGGCTACACCTTC. The encoded protein is CASSSTQGVGGYTF.

This clonotype turned up a few times. Given the absence of the conserved phenylalanine or tryptophan at the CDR3 end, a read error is likely. This rearrangement joins TRBV10-3 to TRBJ2-3, with D possibly being TRBD1 (5 bases). Germline loops: CDR1 ENHRY, CDR2 SYGVKD. Trimming removed 6 bases from V and 2 bases from J, with 15 bases in between. This CDR3 comprises 15 residues. The CDR3 loop is CAIRLDKGNTDTQYL. In DNA form, the CDR3 reads TGTGCCATCAGACTGGACAAGGGTAACACAGATACGCAGTATCTT.

This clonotype was seen only a few times. The V and J genes are TRBV5-1 and TRBJ2-3, with 7 bases fitting TRBD2. This CDR3 has 16 amino acids. V dropped 3 bases and J dropped 5; count of bases not matched to a gene: 12. The germline gives CDR1 SGHRS, CDR2 YFSETQ. The CDR3 DNA reads TGCGCCAGCAGCTCGGATGGGGGAGGGCCGGGAGATACGCAGTATTTT. Its protein is CASSSDGGGPGDTQYF. Drawing the rest from reference TRBV5-1 and TRBJ2-3, the complete variable domain is KAGVTQTPRYLIKTRGQQVTLSCSPISGHRSVSWYQQTPGQGLQFLFEYFSETQRNKGNFPGRFSGRQFSNSRSEMNVSTLELGDSALYLCASSSDGGGPGDTQYFGPGTRLTVL.

The table lists this clonotype with many counts. This rearrangement joins TRBV9 to TRBJ2-1, with 8 positions matching TRBD2. The V and J ends lost 4 bases and 6 bases, in that order; junction bases with no gene match: 12. The germline CDR1 and CDR2 sequences are SGDLS and YYNGEE. This CDR3 contains 16 residues. The CDR3 is CASSQGDGGASNEQFF. The CDR3 coding sequence is TGTGCCAGCAGCCAAGGGGACGGGGGGGCTTCCAATGAGCAGTTCTTC. Full variable domain (rest looked up from reference TRBV9 and TRBJ2-1): DSGVTQTPKHLITATGQRVTLRCSPRSGDLSVYWYQQSLDQGLQFLIQYYNGEERAKGNILERFSAQQFPDLHSELNLSSLELGDSALYFCASSQGDGGASNEQFFGPGTRLTVL.

This clonotype was counted a few times. The V gene is TRBV5-1, the J gene TRBJ1-1; 7 positions agree with TRBD1. The V gene's germline CDR1 is SGHRS and CDR2 YFSETQ. V gave up 3 bases and J gave up 4 bases; unmatched junction bases: 6. The CDR3 is 14 amino acids. CDR3 region: CASSSTPGGTEAFF. The CDR3 DNA is TGCGCCAGCAGCTCAACCCCAGGGGGCACTGAAGCTTTCTTT.

There are a few counts of this clonotype. The J gene is TRBJ1-1, the V gene TRBV7-9, with TRBD1 identical over 10 bases. From germline, CDR1 is SEHNR and CDR2 FQNEAQ (reference sequence). This CDR3 has 15 amino acids. Trimming removed 5 bases from V and 5 bases from J; junction bases left unmatched: 8. The CDR3 region is CASSEDRGQKTEAFF. In DNA form, the CDR3 reads TGTGCCAGCAGCGAAGACAGGGGGCAGAAAACTGAAGCTTTCTTT. Drawing the rest from reference TRBV7-9 and TRBJ1-1, the complete variable domain is DTGVSQNPRHKITKRGQNVTFRCDPISEHNRLYWYRQTLGQGPEFLTYFQNEAQLEKSRLLSDRFSAERPKGSFSTLEIQRTEQGDSAMYLCASSEDRGQKTEAFFGQGTRLTVV.

Notes on this clonotype: A clone one base away is much larger, so this may be a read error. The gene calls are TRBV5-4 and TRBJ2-1; either TRBD1 or TRBD2 may supply D (5 bases each). The CDR3 totals 15 residues. CDR1 SGHNT and CDR2 YYREEE come from the germline V gene (reference sequence). The CDR3 DNA reads as TGTGCCAACAGCTTGGAAGGGACCGCCTACAATGAGCAGTTCTTC. Protein product: CANSLEGTAYNEQFF.

The table lists this clonotype with many counts. The rearrangement links TRBV6-6 to TRBJ2-1; 15 nucleotides align to TRBD2. V was pared by 9 bases and J by 9 bases, with 6 bases of the junction left unmatched. CDR1 and CDR2 from the germline V gene are MNHNY and SVGAGI (reference sequence). The CDR3 runs to 14 residues. The chain's CDR3 is CASRTSGGAIEQFF. The CDR3 nucleotides are TGTGCCAGTAGGACTAGCGGGGGGGCGATTGAGCAGTTCTTC.

V and J are TRBV29-1 and TRBJ2-3; D possibly matches TRBD1 or TRBD2 (5 bases each). The germline CDR1 and CDR2 sequences are SQVTM and ANQGSEA. V was pared by 7 bases and J by 2 bases, with 7 bases between. This CDR3 is 11 amino acids long. The CDR3: CSGGVTDTQYF. DNA for the CDR3: TGCAGCGGAGGGGTCACAGATACGCAGTATTTT.

The chain has TRBV3-1 and TRBJ1-2; no definite D call. The CDR3 sequence is 14 residues long. With 8 bases removed from V and 4 bases from J, the gap between germline ends came to 17 bases. Germline lookup yields CDR1 LGHDT and CDR2 YNNKEL (reference sequence). Here the CDR3 reads CASSPGQDFYGYTF. The CDR3 DNA follows: TGTGCCAGCTCACCGGGTCAGGATTTCTATGGCTACACCTTC.

The genes are TRBV2 and TRBJ2-1, with a weak D call TRBD2 (5 bases). The end of the DNA fits TRBJ2-7 better, so the J call may be wrong. This CDR3 comprises 13 residues. Germline values: CDR1 SNHLY, CDR2 FYNNEI. In DNA, the CDR3 is TGTGCCAGCAGGATCGGGGTTTACAATGAGCAGTACTTC. Translation gives CASRIGVYNEQYF.

This clonotype was counted at least ten times. V and J are TRBV21-1 and TRBJ2-4; TRBD1, as called in the table, went unchecked against the DNA. TRBV21-1 is a recognized pseudogene. CDR3 size: 13 residues. This CDR3 is CASTRDRGDIQYF. DNA of the CDR3: TGTGCCAGCACCCGGGACAGGGGAGACATTCAGTACTTC.

Worth noting for this clonotype: The junction shows a germline mismatch at one end, possibly a read error. V gene TRBV5-1 combines with J gene TRBJ2-3; 10 bases align to TRBD2. Germline V gene data show CDR1 as SGHRS and CDR2 as YFSETQ. This CDR3 spans 16 amino acids. The CDR3 nucleotides read TGCGCCGGCAGCTCGATAGCGGGGGGAGGAGCAGATACGCAGTATTTT. Translating gives CAGSSIAGGGADTQYF.

This chain joins TRBV30 and TRBJ2-5; D gene uncertain. From germline, CDR1 is GTSNPN and CDR2 SVGIG (reference sequence). The CDR3 consists of 10 residues. CDR3 DNA sequence: TGTGCGGCCGAACAAGAGACCCAGTACTTC. Its translation is CAAEQETQYF.

This clonotype occurred many times. V gene TRBV7-2 combines with J gene TRBJ2-1, with TRBD2 identical over 8 bases. The CDR3 contains 15 residues. Germline lookup yields CDR1 SGHTA and CDR2 FQGNSA. After removal of 4 bases from V and 3 bases from J, the junction contained 5 bases not matched to a gene. Here the CDR3 DNA reads TGTGCCAGCAGCTCGGCGGGGGGCCGCTACAATGAGCAGTTCTTC. This gives the protein CASSSAGGRYNEQFF.